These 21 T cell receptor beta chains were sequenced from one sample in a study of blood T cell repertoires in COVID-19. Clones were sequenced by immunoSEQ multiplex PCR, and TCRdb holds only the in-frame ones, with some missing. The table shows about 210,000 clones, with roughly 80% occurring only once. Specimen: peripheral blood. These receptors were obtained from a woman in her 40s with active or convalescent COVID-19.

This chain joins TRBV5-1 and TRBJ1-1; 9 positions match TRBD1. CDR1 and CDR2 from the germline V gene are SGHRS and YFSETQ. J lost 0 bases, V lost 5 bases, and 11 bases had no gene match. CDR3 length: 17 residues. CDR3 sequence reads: CASRPDRGNTLNTEAFF. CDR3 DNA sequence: TGCGCCAGCAGACCGGACAGGGGAAATACACTGAACACTGAAGCTTTCTTT.

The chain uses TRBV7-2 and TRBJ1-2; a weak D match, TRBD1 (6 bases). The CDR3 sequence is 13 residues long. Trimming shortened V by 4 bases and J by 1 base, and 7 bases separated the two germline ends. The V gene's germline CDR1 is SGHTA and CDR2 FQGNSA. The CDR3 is CASSWDNNYGYTF. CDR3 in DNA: TGTGCCAGCAGCTGGGACAATAACTATGGCTACACCTTC. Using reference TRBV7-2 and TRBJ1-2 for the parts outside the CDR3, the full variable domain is GAGVSQSPSNKVTEKGKDVELRCDPISGHTALYWYRQSLGQGLEFLIYFQGNSAPDKSGLPSDRFSAERTGGSVSTLTIQRTQQEDSAVYLCASSWDNNYGYTFGSGTRLTVV.

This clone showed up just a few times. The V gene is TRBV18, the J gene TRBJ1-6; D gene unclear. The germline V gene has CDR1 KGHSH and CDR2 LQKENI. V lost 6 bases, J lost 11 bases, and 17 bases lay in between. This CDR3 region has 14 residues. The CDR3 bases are TGTGCCAGCTCCAGCTCGGACTCTTCCCCACCCCTCCACTTT. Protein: CASSSSDSSPPLHF.

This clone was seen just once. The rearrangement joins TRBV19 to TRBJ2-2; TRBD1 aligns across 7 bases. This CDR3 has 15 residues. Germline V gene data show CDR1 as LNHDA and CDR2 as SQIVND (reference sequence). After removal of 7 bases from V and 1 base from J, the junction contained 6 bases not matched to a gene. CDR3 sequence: CASKITGENTGELFF. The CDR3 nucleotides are TGTGCCAGTAAGATCACAGGGGAGAACACCGGGGAGCTGTTTTTT.

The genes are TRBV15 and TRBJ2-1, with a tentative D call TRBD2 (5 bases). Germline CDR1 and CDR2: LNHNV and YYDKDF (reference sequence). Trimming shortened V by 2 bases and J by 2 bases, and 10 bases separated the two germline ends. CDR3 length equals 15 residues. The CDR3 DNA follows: TGTGCCACCAGCAGAAGACTACCAACCTACAATGAGCAGTTCTTC. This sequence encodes CATSRRLPTYNEQFF.

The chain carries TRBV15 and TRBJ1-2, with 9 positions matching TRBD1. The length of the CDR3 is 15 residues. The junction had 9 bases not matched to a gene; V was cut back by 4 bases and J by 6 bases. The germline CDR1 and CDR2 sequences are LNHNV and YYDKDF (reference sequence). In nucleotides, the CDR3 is TGTGCCACCAGCATTAAATCCGGGACAGGGAATGGCTACACCTTC. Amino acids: CATSIKSGTGNGYTF.

The CDR3 sequence is CASNPYGEGETQYF. The CDR3 nucleotides read TGTGCCAGCAACCCATACGGGGAGGGAGAGACCCAGTACTTC. V and J are TRBV5-6 and TRBJ2-5, with 7 bases aligning to TRBD2. This CDR3 contains 14 residues. V gave up 6 bases and J gave up 4 bases; unmatched junction bases: 9. The germline V gene encodes CDR1 SGHDT and CDR2 YYEEEE. Drawing the rest from reference TRBV5-6 and TRBJ2-5, the complete variable domain is DAGVTQSPTHLIKTRGQQVTLRCSPKSGHDTVSWYQQALGQGPQFIFQYYEEEERQRGNFPDRFSGHQFPNYSSELNVNALLLGDSALYLCASNPYGEGETQYFGPGTRLLVL.

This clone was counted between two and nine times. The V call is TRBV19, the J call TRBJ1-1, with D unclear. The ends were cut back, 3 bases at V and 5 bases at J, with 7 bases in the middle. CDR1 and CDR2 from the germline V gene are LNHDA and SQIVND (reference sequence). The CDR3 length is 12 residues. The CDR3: CASSMWETEAFF. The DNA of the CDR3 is TGTGCCAGTAGTATGTGGGAGACTGAAGCTTTCTTT.

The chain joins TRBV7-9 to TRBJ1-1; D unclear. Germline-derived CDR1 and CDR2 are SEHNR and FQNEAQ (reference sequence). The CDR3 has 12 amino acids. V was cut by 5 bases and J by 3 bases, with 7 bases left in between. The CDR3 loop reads CASSPSHTEAFF. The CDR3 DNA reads TGTGCCAGCAGCCCCTCCCACACTGAAGCTTTCTTT.

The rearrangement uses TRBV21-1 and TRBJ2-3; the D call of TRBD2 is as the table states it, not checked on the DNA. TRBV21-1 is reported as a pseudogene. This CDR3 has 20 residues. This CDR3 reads CASSNEGDSGPPSTTDTQYF. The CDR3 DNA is TGTGCCAGCAGCAATGAAGGGGATAGCGGGCCCCCTTCTACCACAGATACGCAGTATTTT.

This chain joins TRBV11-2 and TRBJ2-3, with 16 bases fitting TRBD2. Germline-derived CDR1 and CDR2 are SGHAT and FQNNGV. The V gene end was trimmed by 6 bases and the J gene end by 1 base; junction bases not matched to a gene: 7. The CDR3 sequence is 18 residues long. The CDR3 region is CASRGGTSGRAGTDTQYF. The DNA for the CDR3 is TGTGCCAGCAGGGGCGGGACTAGCGGGAGGGCCGGCACAGATACGCAGTATTTT.

CDR3: CASTPSGGVTGELFF. CDR3 sequence (DNA): TGTGCCAGCACCCCTAGCGGGGGGGTAACCGGGGAGCTGTTTTTT. This sequence joins TRBV27 and TRBJ2-2, with 12 bases identical to TRBD2. The junction had 5 bases not matched to a gene; V was cut back by 7 bases and J by 5 bases. The germline V gene has CDR1 MNHEY and CDR2 SMNVEV (reference sequence). There are 15 residues in the CDR3.

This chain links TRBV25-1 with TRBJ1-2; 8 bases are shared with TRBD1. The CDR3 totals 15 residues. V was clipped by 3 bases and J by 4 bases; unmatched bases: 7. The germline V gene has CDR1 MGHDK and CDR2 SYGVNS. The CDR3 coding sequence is TGTGCCAGCAGTGATATCCGGGACAGGCCCTATGGCTACACCTTC. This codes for CASSDIRDRPYGYTF.

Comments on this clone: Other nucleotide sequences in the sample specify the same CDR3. This chain's CDR3 is CASSLGSSSYNEQFF. The CDR3 DNA is TGCGCCAGCAGCTTGGGTTCGAGCTCCTACAATGAGCAGTTCTTC. This rearrangement joins TRBV5-1 to TRBJ2-1; D remains ambiguous. With 0 bases removed from V and 0 bases from J, the gap between germline ends came to 7 bases. The CDR3 sequence is 15 residues long. The V gene's germline CDR1 is SGHRS and CDR2 YFSETQ.

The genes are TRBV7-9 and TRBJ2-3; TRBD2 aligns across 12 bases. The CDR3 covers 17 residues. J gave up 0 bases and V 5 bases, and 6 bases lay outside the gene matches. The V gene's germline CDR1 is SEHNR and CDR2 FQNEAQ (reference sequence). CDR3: CASSPPGLAGSTDTQYF. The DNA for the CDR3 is TGTGCCAGCAGCCCACCTGGACTAGCGGGGAGCACAGATACGCAGTATTTT.

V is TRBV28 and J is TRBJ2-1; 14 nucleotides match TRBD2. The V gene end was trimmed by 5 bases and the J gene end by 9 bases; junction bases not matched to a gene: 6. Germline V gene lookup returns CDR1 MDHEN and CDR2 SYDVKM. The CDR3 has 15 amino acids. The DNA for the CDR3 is TGTGCCAGCAGTCCCGGACTAGCGGGAGGAGGTGAGCAGTTCTTC. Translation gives CASSPGLAGGGEQFF.

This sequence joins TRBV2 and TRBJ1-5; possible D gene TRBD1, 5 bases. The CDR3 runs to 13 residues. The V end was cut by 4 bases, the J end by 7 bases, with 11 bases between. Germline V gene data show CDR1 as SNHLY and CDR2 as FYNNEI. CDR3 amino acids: CASSGGGEQPQHF. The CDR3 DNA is TGTGCCAGCAGTGGGGGCGGGGAGCAGCCCCAGCATTTT.

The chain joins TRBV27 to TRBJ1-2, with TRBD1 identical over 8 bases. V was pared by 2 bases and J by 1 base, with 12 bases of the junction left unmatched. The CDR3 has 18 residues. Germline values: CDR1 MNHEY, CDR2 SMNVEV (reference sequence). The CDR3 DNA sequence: TGTGCCAGCAGTTTACAGGGGGCCAGGGTAACCGATAACTATGGCTACACCTTC. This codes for CASSLQGARVTDNYGYTF.

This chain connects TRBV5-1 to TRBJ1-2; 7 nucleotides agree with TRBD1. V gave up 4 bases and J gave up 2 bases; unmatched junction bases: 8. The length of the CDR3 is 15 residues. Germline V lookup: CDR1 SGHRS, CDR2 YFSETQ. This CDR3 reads CASSPGAGGNYGYTF. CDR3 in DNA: TGCGCCAGCAGCCCAGGGGCAGGGGGAAACTATGGCTACACCTTC.

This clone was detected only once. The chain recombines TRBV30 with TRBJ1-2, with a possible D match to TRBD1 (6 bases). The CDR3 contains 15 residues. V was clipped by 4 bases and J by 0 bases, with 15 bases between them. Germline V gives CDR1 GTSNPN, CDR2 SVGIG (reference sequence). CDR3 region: CAWTQWGGPNYGYTF. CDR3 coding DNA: TGTGCCTGGACCCAGTGGGGGGGCCCTAACTATGGCTACACCTTC.

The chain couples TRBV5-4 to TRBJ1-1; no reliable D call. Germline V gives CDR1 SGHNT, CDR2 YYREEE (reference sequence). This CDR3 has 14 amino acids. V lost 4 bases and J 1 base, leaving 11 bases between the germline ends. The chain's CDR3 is CASSHPDTNTEAFF. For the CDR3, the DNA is TGTGCCAGCAGCCATCCTGACACGAACACTGAAGCTTTCTTT.